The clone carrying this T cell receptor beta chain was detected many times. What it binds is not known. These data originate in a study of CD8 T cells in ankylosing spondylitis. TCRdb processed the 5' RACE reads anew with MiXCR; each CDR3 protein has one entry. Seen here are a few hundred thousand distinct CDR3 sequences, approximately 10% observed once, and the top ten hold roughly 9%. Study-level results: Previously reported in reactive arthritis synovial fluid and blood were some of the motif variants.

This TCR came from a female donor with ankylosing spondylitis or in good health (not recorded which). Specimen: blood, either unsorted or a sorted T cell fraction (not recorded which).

CDR3 in amino acids: CASSHPLKGRNTDTQYF. CDR3 nucleotide sequence: TGCGCCAGCAGCCATCCACTCAAGGGCAGAAACACAGATACGCAGTATTTT. The V and J genes are TRBV4-1 and TRBJ2-3; D call uncertain. The CDR3 runs to 17 residues. CDR1 and CDR2 (germline): MGHRA, YSYEKL. The germline V and J ends were trimmed by 3 bases and 2 bases, with 18 bases remaining between them.